Below, 26 T cell receptor beta chains from the same sample are listed, as sequenced in a study of T cells after yellow fever vaccination. TCRdb itself ran the 5' RACE reads through MiXCR, one entry per CDR3 protein. Altogether around 300,000 distinct CDR3 sequences are present, approximately 4% being singletons, with the ten largest covering approximately 25%. Sequencing was performed on PBMCs, taken 5 days after the yellow fever booster vaccination. These receptors were collected from a man between 18 and 35 years old who received the YFV17D yellow fever vaccine.

This clonotype appeared a few times. V is TRBV7-2 and J is TRBJ2-3; 10 positions agree with TRBD1. Per the germline V gene, CDR1 is SGHTA and CDR2 is FQGNSA. The CDR3 has 16 residues. The V segment lost 1 base and the J segment 5 bases; nucleotides outside the gene matches: 6. The CDR3 loop is CASSLVSGQGEDTQYF. The DNA for the CDR3 is TGTGCCAGCAGCTTAGTTTCCGGACAGGGGGAAGATACGCAGTATTTT.

This clonotype was found a few times. CDR3 protein: CASSWSGSSTDTQYF. The CDR3 region has the DNA TGCGCCAGCAGCTGGTCAGGGTCTAGCACAGATACGCAGTATTTT. V gene TRBV5-1 combines with J gene TRBJ2-3, with D possibly being TRBD1 (5 bases). CDR1 is SGHRS, CDR2 YFSETQ, per germline. V was clipped by 3 bases and J by 0 bases, with 11 bases between them. This CDR3 is built from 15 residues.

The sample holds a few counts of this clonotype. The V call is TRBV29-1, the J call TRBJ1-2; 7 positions match TRBD1. The germline V gene encodes CDR1 SQVTM and CDR2 ANQGSEA. Trimming removed 1 base from V and 2 bases from J; junction bases left unmatched: 4. CDR3 length: 14 amino acids. CDR3 bases: TGCAGCGTTGAAGGTACAGGGGAAAACTATGGCTACACCTTC. Residues: CSVEGTGENYGYTF. The variable domain in full, completed from reference TRBV29-1 and TRBJ1-2, reads SAVISQKPSRDICQRGTSLTIQCQVDSQVTMMFWYRQQPGQSLTLIATANQGSEATYESGFVIDKFPISRPNLTFSTLTVSNMSPEDSSIYLCSVEGTGENYGYTFGSGTRLTVV.

Comments on this clonotype: This may come from a read error, since a much larger clone is one base off. The genes are TRBV20-1 and TRBJ2-5, with a tentative D call TRBD1 (7 bases). The end of the DNA aligns better with TRBJ2-1, so the J call may be wrong. The CDR3 loop spans 14 amino acids. Germline V gene data show CDR1 as DFQATT and CDR2 as SNEGSKA (reference sequence). The CDR3 DNA sequence: TGCAGTGCTAGGCCAGGGGGAGGTTGGGAGACCCAGTTCTTC. Translation gives CSARPGGGWETQFF.

The chain links TRBV20-1 to TRBJ2-1; the D gene is possibly TRBD2 (6 bases). Germline V gene sequence: CDR1 DFQATT, CDR2 SNEGSKA (reference sequence). The V end lost 2 bases, the J end lost 7 bases, and 15 bases lay between the germline ends. The CDR3 is 14 amino acids. The CDR3 bases are TGCAGTGCTAGACGCTGGGGGGATCAGAATGAGCAGTTCTTC. As protein: CSARRWGDQNEQFF.

This clonotype was seen more than once but under ten times. The V call is TRBV21-1, the J call TRBJ2-3; the DNA was not used to check the table's D call, TRBD1. TRBV21-1 is deemed a pseudogene. The CDR3 length is 15 residues. The CDR3 spells CASTSPRGYTDTQYF. CDR3 DNA sequence: TGTGCCAGCACGTCCCCGAGGGGGTACACAGATACGCAGTATTTT.

This clonotype was seen many times. This chain uses TRBV5-1 with TRBJ1-2, with D possibly being TRBD1 (6 bases). Looked up from germline, CDR1 is SGHRS and CDR2 is YFSETQ. Trimming took off 1 base at V and 3 bases at J, with 10 bases between the two ends. The CDR3 runs 14 residues. Here the CDR3 reads CASSLTGLDYGYTF. The CDR3 DNA reads TGCGCCAGCAGCTTGACAGGGCTCGACTATGGCTACACCTTC.

This clonotype was detected ten times or more. The CDR3 here is CASSLWQETQYF. The CDR3 coding sequence is TGTGCCAGCAGCTTGTGGCAGGAGACCCAGTACTTC. The gene calls are TRBV5-4 and TRBJ2-5; no definite D call. The CDR3 totals 12 residues. Germline assignment: CDR1 SGHNT and CDR2 YYREEE (reference sequence). Trimming pared 1 base from V and 5 bases from J, leaving 6 bases between.

This chain connects TRBV12-3 or TRBV12-4 to TRBJ2-1; possibly TRBD1 for D (5 bases). V shed 5 bases and J shed 0 bases, with 20 bases lying between them. This CDR3 contains 18 residues. The CDR3 coding sequence is TGTGCCAGCAGTCCGAGGCCCCCACAGGTAAACTCCTACAATGAGCAGTTCTTC. This gives the protein CASSPRPPQVNSYNEQFF.

In its sample, this clonotype was seen a few times. The CDR3 nucleotides read TGCGCCAGCAGCTTGTCTCTGGGACAGGGTATTCAGTACTTC. It is translated as CASSLSLGQGIQYF. The rearrangement uses TRBV5-1 and TRBJ2-4; 9 nucleotides line up with TRBD1. V shed 1 base and J 10 bases; nucleotides not matched to a gene: 6. Per germline, CDR1 SGHRS and CDR2 YFSETQ. The CDR3 length is 14 residues.

This clonotype was detected many times. The chain combines TRBV6-6 with TRBJ1-5; maybe TRBD1 (5 bases). With 5 bases removed from V and 2 bases from J, the gap between germline ends came to 13 bases. The germline V gene encodes CDR1 MNHNY and CDR2 SVGAGI (reference sequence). This CDR3 is 15 amino acids long. For the CDR3, the DNA is TGTGCCAGCAGTCAGGGACTAGTTGGCAATCAGCCCCAGCATTTT. This translates into CASSQGLVGNQPQHF.

A few counts support this clonotype. V and J are TRBV5-1 and TRBJ2-2; D unresolved. V dropped 1 base and J dropped 6 bases, with 13 bases sitting between them. CDR1 SGHRS and CDR2 YFSETQ come from the germline V gene. There are 15 residues in the CDR3. CDR3 region: CASSLRRVDSGELFF. The CDR3 DNA reads TGCGCCAGCAGCTTGCGTCGGGTCGACTCCGGGGAGCTGTTTTTT.

This clonotype was seen only a few times. The gene calls are TRBV28 and TRBJ2-5, with TRBD2 identical over 10 bases. Germline assignment: CDR1 MDHEN and CDR2 SYDVKM. The ends lost 8 bases at V and 1 base at J; junction bases unmatched: 4. The CDR3 runs 14 residues. The CDR3 sequence is CASLLAGPQETQYF. The CDR3 nucleotides are TGTGCCAGCCTACTAGCGGGGCCCCAAGAGACCCAGTACTTC.

The chain combines TRBV7-9 with TRBJ2-1; 7 nucleotides align to TRBD1. The CDR3 sequence is 14 residues long. From germline, CDR1 is SEHNR and CDR2 FQNEAQ (reference sequence). J gave up 9 bases and V 1 base, and 6 bases lay outside the gene matches. This CDR3 reads CASSLGTGAPEQFF. CDR3 bases: TGTGCCAGCAGCTTAGGTACAGGGGCGCCTGAGCAGTTCTTC.

The sample holds a few counts of this clonotype. The chain couples TRBV20-1 to TRBJ1-1; possibly TRBD1 for D (6 bases). V lost 4 bases, J lost 1 base, and 10 bases lay in between. This CDR3 comprises 13 residues. CDR1 is DFQATT and CDR2 is SNEGSKA in the germline V gene (reference sequence). The CDR3 DNA follows: TGCAGTGCTATACAGGGCAGGAACACTGAAGCTTTCTTT. Its translation: CSAIQGRNTEAFF.

This clonotype was found a few times. This chain joins TRBV18 and TRBJ2-7; D unresolved. The CDR3 is 15 amino acids. V dropped 0 bases and J dropped 5 bases, with 14 bases sitting between them. Germline V CDR1 and CDR2: KGHSH, LQKENI. The CDR3 is CASSPPSKGVHEQYF. As DNA, the CDR3 is TGTGCCAGCTCACCACCGTCAAAGGGTGTCCACGAGCAGTACTTC.

The table lists this clonotype with a few counts. The J gene is TRBJ1-2, the V gene TRBV7-2, with D unresolved. Germline V gene sequence: CDR1 SGHTA, CDR2 FQGNSA. This CDR3 contains 14 residues. With 5 bases removed from V and 8 bases from J, the gap between germline ends came to 18 bases. As DNA, the CDR3 is TGTGCCAGCAGCCTGGACGGGGAGAGGGAGGGCTACACCTTC. Translation: CASSLDGEREGYTF.

This clonotype was seen many times. The V gene is TRBV7-2, the J gene TRBJ1-2, with 8 bases fitting TRBD1. The V gene end was trimmed by 6 bases and the J gene end by 4 bases; junction bases not matched to a gene: 7. CDR1 is SGHTA, CDR2 FQGNSA, per germline. The CDR3 is 14 amino acids. As DNA, the CDR3 is TGTGCCAGCAGTGTCCTACAGGGGGTCTATGGCTACACCTTC. Encoded protein: CASSVLQGVYGYTF.

This chain connects TRBV2 to TRBJ1-2; D possibly corresponds to TRBD1 (5 bases). V lost 1 base and J lost 5, with 14 bases in between. CDR1 SNHLY and CDR2 FYNNEI come from the germline V gene. This CDR3 is built from 15 residues. The chain's CDR3 is CASSEGKGLKYGYTF. In DNA, the CDR3 is TGTGCCAGCAGTGAAGGGAAGGGGCTGAAGTATGGCTACACCTTC.

This clonotype has more than one count but fewer than ten. The chain has TRBV5-6 and TRBJ1-1; D remains unclear. Germline CDR1 reads SGHDT; CDR2 reads YYEEEE. V shed 0 bases and J shed 9 bases, with 6 bases lying between them. This CDR3 is built from 11 residues. The CDR3 is CASSLGLQAFF. The DNA of the CDR3 is TGTGCCAGCAGCTTGGGCTTGCAAGCTTTCTTT. The full variable domain, its missing parts supplied by reference TRBV5-6 and TRBJ1-1, is DAGVTQSPTHLIKTRGQQVTLRCSPKSGHDTVSWYQQALGQGPQFIFQYYEEEERQRGNFPDRFSGHQFPNYSSELNVNALLLGDSALYLCASSLGLQAFFGQGTRLTVV.

This clonotype has at least ten counts. The chain is built from TRBV5-1 and TRBJ2-1, with D tentatively TRBD1 or TRBD2 (6 bases each). V lost 4 bases, J lost 2 bases, and 16 bases lay in between. The germline gives CDR1 SGHRS, CDR2 YFSETQ. The CDR3 runs to 16 residues. CDR3 nucleotides: TGCGCCAGCAGCGCCAGGTTAGGGGGGCCCTACAATGAGCAGTTCTTC. Its protein is CASSARLGGPYNEQFF.

Notes on this clonotype: A read error may be the cause here, since a much bigger clone is one base away. This chain joins TRBV12-3 or TRBV12-4 and TRBJ2-2; TRBD1 agrees at 10 bases. This CDR3 contains 15 residues. The trim removed 3 bases at V and 5 bases at J, leaving 3 bases unmatched. CDR3 DNA: TGTGCCAGCAGTTTCGGGACAGGGGAGACCGGGGAGCTGTTTTTT. This encodes CASSFGTGETGELFF.

This clonotype was counted ten times or more. V gene TRBV7-6 combines with J gene TRBJ2-5; 8 bases are shared with TRBD2. CDR3 length equals 14 residues. The V gene's germline CDR1 is SGHVS and CDR2 FNYEAQ. The junction had 5 bases not matched to a gene; V was cut back by 5 bases and J by 3 bases. CDR3 amino acids: CASSTRGGEETQYF. The CDR3 DNA reads TGTGCCAGCAGCACCCGGGGGGGAGAAGAGACCCAGTACTTC. The whole variable domain, filled in from reference TRBV7-6 and TRBJ2-5, reads GAGVSQSPRYKVTKRGQDVALRCDPISGHVSLYWYRQALGQGPEFLTYFNYEAQQDKSGLPNDRFSAERPEGSISTLTIQRTEQRDSAMYRCASSTRGGEETQYFGPGTRLLVL.

Only a few counts were recorded for this clonotype. The chain uses TRBV10-3 and TRBJ1-1; D remains unclear. Germline V gene data show CDR1 as ENHRY and CDR2 as SYGVKD. Between the trimmed V and J ends, which lost 11 bases and 1 base, there was a span of 14 bases. CDR3 length: 13 amino acids. The CDR3 DNA reads as TGTGCCTCAAATCGGGAGGGGAACACTGAAGCTTTCTTT. Translated, it gives CASNREGNTEAFF.

As concerns this clonotype: Germline is not matched at one junction end, which may reflect a read error. The V call is TRBV7-7, the J call TRBJ2-1, with 15 bases fitting TRBD2. The germline gives CDR1 SSHAT, CDR2 FNYEAQ (reference sequence). The CDR3 is made up of 16 amino acids. As DNA, the CDR3 is TGTGCTAGCAGCCGGGGACTAGCGGGGGGAGATAATGAGCAGTTCTTC. Translating it yields CASSRGLAGGDNEQFF.

The table lists this clonotype with a few counts. This chain links TRBV27 with TRBJ2-3; the match to TRBD1 covers 8 bases. The germline V gene encodes CDR1 MNHEY and CDR2 SMNVEV (reference sequence). The CDR3 spans 15 residues. J lost 5 bases, V lost 6 bases, and 10 bases had no gene match. The CDR3 coding sequence is TGTGCCAGCAGCCCTCTCAGGGGGCGGGAAGATACGCAGTATTTT. Translation: CASSPLRGREDTQYF.